A single sample gave rise to the 18 T cell receptor beta chains below, sequenced in a study of T cell repertoires in cytomegalovirus infection. What these receptors recognize is not known. TCRdb called the reads again in MiXCR, with one record for every CDR3 protein. Of 100,000 to 150,000 distinct CDR3 sequences in the sample, roughly 32% were seen once. The starting material was CD8+ T cells from cultured PBMCs, obtained from culture after CMV antigen stimulation. The origin of the receptors is a human donor in good health (CMV status not recorded). Some clones in this sample may be carry-over from other donors' samples.

This clonotype was seen more than once but under ten times. The rearrangement joins TRBV19 to TRBJ1-2; 8 bases agree with TRBD1. Losses at the gene ends were 10 bases for V and 3 bases for J; bases not matched to a gene: 4. The CDR3 covers 12 residues. CDR1 LNHDA and CDR2 SQIVND come from the germline V gene (reference sequence). The DNA for the CDR3 is TGTGCCATCCAGACAGGGGACTATGGCTACACCTTC. Amino acids: CAIQTGDYGYTF.

V is TRBV29-1 and J is TRBJ1-2; 8 bases align to TRBD1. The CDR3 sequence is 13 residues long. Germline V CDR1 and CDR2: SQVTM, ANQGSEA. V was pared by 7 bases and J by 6 bases, with 10 bases of the junction left unmatched. CDR3 loop: CSARTGSSDGYTF. Written as DNA, the CDR3 is TGCAGCGCTCGGACAGGGAGCTCCGATGGCTACACCTTC.

This chain links TRBV7-6 with TRBJ2-2, with 9 bases matching TRBD1. J lost 3 bases, V lost 5 bases, and 13 bases had no gene match. The CDR3 is 18 amino acids. Germline V gene data show CDR1 as SGHVS and CDR2 as FNYEAQ. Written as DNA, the CDR3 is TGTGCCAGCAGCCCCGCCCGACAGGGGGTACTATACACCGGGGAGCTGTTTTTT. This gives the protein CASSPARQGVLYTGELFF.

This clonotype has more than one count but fewer than ten. The chain employs TRBV20-1 and TRBJ1-3; D not resolved. The CDR3 is 15 amino acids. Trimming took 6 bases from V and 0 from J, leaving 15 bases between them. Germline V gene lookup returns CDR1 DFQATT and CDR2 SNEGSKA (reference sequence). The CDR3 sequence is CSAEPTASSGNTIYF. The CDR3 bases are TGCAGTGCCGAACCGACGGCTTCCTCTGGAAACACCATATATTTT.

The chain is built from TRBV7-3 and TRBJ1-1, with no clear D. This CDR3 spans 14 amino acids. Per germline, CDR1 SGHTA and CDR2 FQGTGA. The V gene lost 2 bases and the J gene lost 0 bases, with 7 bases spanning the gap. The CDR3 spells CASSLDGMNTEAFF. Here the CDR3 DNA reads TGTGCCAGCAGCTTAGACGGGATGAACACTGAAGCTTTCTTT.

The chain employs TRBV29-1 and TRBJ1-1; possible D gene TRBD1, 6 bases. Germline values: CDR1 SQVTM, CDR2 ANQGSEA. CDR3 size: 12 residues. Between the trimmed V and J ends, which lost 4 bases and 5 bases, there was a span of 11 bases. The CDR3 sequence: CSVAGGQTEAFF. DNA of the CDR3: TGCAGCGTTGCCGGGGGACAAACTGAAGCTTTCTTT. Based on the CDR3 plus reference TRBV29-1 and TRBJ1-1, the full variable domain is SAVISQKPSRDICQRGTSLTIQCQVDSQVTMMFWYRQQPGQSLTLIATANQGSEATYESGFVIDKFPISRPNLTFSTLTVSNMSPEDSSIYLCSVAGGQTEAFFGQGTRLTVV.

Notes on this clonotype: Its ends do not fully match the called genes, so a read error is possible. The rearrangement uses TRBV7-8 and TRBJ2-2; D not certain. CDR1 SGHVS and CDR2 FQNEAQ come from the germline V gene. The CDR3 loop spans 16 amino acids. CDR3 amino acids: CATSSLGPGNTGELFF. The CDR3 bases are TGTGCCACCAGCAGCTTAGGTCCCGGAAACACCGGGGAGCTGTTTTTT.

Only a few counts were recorded for this clonotype. The chain links TRBV15 to TRBJ2-7, with unresolved D. With 5 bases removed from V and 2 bases from J, the gap between germline ends came to 16 bases. This CDR3 is 15 amino acids long. CDR1 and CDR2 from the germline V gene are LNHNV and YYDKDF (reference sequence). The CDR3 DNA is TGTGCCACCAGCGGGCCGACGGTTCCACCCTACGAGCAGTACTTC. It translates to CATSGPTVPPYEQYF.

This clonotype has at least ten counts. This rearrangement joins TRBV25-1 to TRBJ2-7; 9 bases agree with TRBD1. The CDR3 is 13 residues long. Trimming took 7 bases from V and 2 from J; bases not matched to a gene: 3. Germline V gives CDR1 MGHDK, CDR2 SYGVNS. The CDR3 is CASTRQGAYEQYF. The CDR3 DNA sequence: TGTGCCAGCACTCGACAGGGGGCCTACGAGCAGTACTTC.

This clonotype appeared many times. The chain recombines TRBV20-1 with TRBJ1-4, with 7 bases that match TRBD1. The germline gives CDR1 DFQATT, CDR2 SNEGSKA (reference sequence). V gave up 5 bases and J gave up 8 bases; unmatched junction bases: 11. CDR3 size: 14 residues. CDR3 nucleotide sequence: TGCAGTGCTTCCTGGGACAGCATAGGGGAAAAACTGTTTTTT. The encoded protein is CSASWDSIGEKLFF.

This clonotype was detected only a few times. This chain links TRBV27 with TRBJ2-7; possible D gene TRBD2, 5 bases. The germline V and J ends were trimmed by 0 bases and 5 bases, with 14 bases remaining between them. Germline loops: CDR1 MNHEY, CDR2 SMNVEV (reference sequence). This CDR3 region has 15 residues. The CDR3 sequence is CASSLSFRGPNEQYF. Here the CDR3 DNA reads TGTGCCAGCAGTTTATCGTTTAGAGGGCCCAACGAGCAGTACTTC.

Only a few counts were recorded for this clonotype. The rearrangement uses TRBV6-1 and TRBJ2-7; TRBD1 agrees at 11 bases. This CDR3 has 16 residues. The junction had 9 bases not matched to a gene; V was cut back by 5 bases and J by 3 bases. Germline lookup yields CDR1 MNHNS and CDR2 SASEGT. CDR3 coding DNA: TGTGCCAGCAGTACCTACCGGACAGGGGGCTTCTACGAGCAGTACTTC. It is translated as CASSTYRTGGFYEQYF.

The genes are TRBV2 and TRBJ2-1; D is perhaps TRBD2 (7 bases). V was cut by 8 bases and J by 4 bases, with 12 bases left in between. This CDR3 comprises 13 residues. Germline V CDR1 and CDR2: SNHLY, FYNNEI. The CDR3 DNA is TGTGCCAGCGGGGGGGCGAGATACAATGAGCAGTTCTTC. Protein product: CASGGARYNEQFF.

This clonotype was recorded many times. The rearrangement links TRBV10-3 to TRBJ1-2; D gene unclear. V was cut by 3 bases and J by 8 bases, with 10 bases left in between. CDR1 and CDR2 (germline): ENHRY, SYGVKD. The CDR3 spans 12 residues. The CDR3, as DNA: TGTGCCATCAGTGACACCCTCGGGGGCTACACCTTC. It specifies CAISDTLGGYTF.

This clonotype was observed a handful of times. The chain recombines TRBV5-6 with TRBJ1-2, with no clear D. Trimming removed 0 bases at V and 0 bases at J, with 9 bases between. This CDR3 is built from 15 residues. CDR1 and CDR2 from the germline V gene are SGHDT and YYEEEE. As DNA, the CDR3 is TGTGCCAGCAGCTTGGTGATGGAAACTAACTATGGCTACACCTTC. Translation: CASSLVMETNYGYTF.

This rearrangement joins TRBV11-2 to TRBJ2-7; no firm D call. V gave up 1 base and J gave up 2 bases, with 9 bases separating them. The CDR3 extends over 14 amino acids. Germline V CDR1 and CDR2: SGHAT, FQNNGV. CDR3 DNA sequence: TGTGCCAGCAGCTTAGTGGGTCTTACCTACGAGCAGTACTTC. This gives the protein CASSLVGLTYEQYF.

CDR3 region: CASSETGRAYEQYF. The DNA of the CDR3 is TGTGCCAGCAGCGAGACAGGGAGAGCCTACGAGCAGTACTTC. This rearrangement joins TRBV28 to TRBJ2-7; 7 positions agree with TRBD1. From germline, CDR1 is MDHEN and CDR2 SYDVKM. The CDR3 contains 14 residues. The ends lost 6 bases at V and 2 bases at J; junction bases unmatched: 7.

At least ten counts were recorded for this clonotype. V usage is TRBV7-8 and J usage is TRBJ2-3, with 14 bases aligning to TRBD2. This CDR3 spans 21 amino acids. Germline V CDR1 and CDR2: SGHVS, FQNEAQ. V lost 5 bases to trimming and J lost 0 bases; unmatched junction nucleotides: 16. DNA for the CDR3: TGTGCCAGCAGCGCCCCCCTAGGACTAGCGGGGGGATCACTTAGCACAGATACGCAGTATTTT. It specifies CASSAPLGLAGGSLSTDTQYF. Using reference TRBV7-8 and TRBJ2-3 for the parts outside the CDR3, the full variable domain is GAGVSQSPRYKVAKRGQDVALRCDPISGHVSLFWYQQALGQGPEFLTYFQNEAQLDKSGLPSDRFFAERPEGSVSTLKIQRTQQEDSAVYLCASSAPLGLAGGSLSTDTQYFGPGTRLTVL.